The 15 T cell receptor beta chains below were found in one sample sequenced in a study of blood T cells in healthy people across ages. A sample-barcoded 5' primer and a J-beta primer mix were used in a second PCR of roughly 6 to 11 cycles. Each CDR3 protein gets one entry after TCRdb re-called the 5' RACE reads with MiXCR. The repertoire consists of about 670,000 distinct CDR3 sequences, with 52% occurring once and the leading ten covering less than 15%. Material for sequencing was blood. These TCRs come from a woman of 80 years or more in good health.

This clonotype was seen many times. The chain uses TRBV7-9 and TRBJ2-7, with 10 nucleotides matching TRBD2. V lost 2 bases to trimming and J lost 7 bases; unmatched junction nucleotides: 11. CDR3 size: 16 residues. CDR1 and CDR2 from the germline V gene are SEHNR and FQNEAQ (reference sequence). The CDR3 sequence: CASSLRVASGSWEQYF. The CDR3 nucleotides read TGTGCCAGCAGCTTACGGGTGGCTAGCGGGAGTTGGGAGCAGTACTTC.

The CDR3 spells CASSLNPGQNYEQYF. The DNA for the CDR3 is TGTGCCAGCAGCTTAAATCCAGGCCAGAACTACGAGCAGTACTTC. This sequence joins TRBV7-6 and TRBJ2-7; unclear D gene. The germline V gene encodes CDR1 SGHVS and CDR2 FNYEAQ. This CDR3 contains 15 residues. The V gene lost 2 bases and the J gene lost 3 bases, with 14 bases spanning the gap. Variable domain in full (rest from reference TRBV7-6 and TRBJ2-7): GAGVSQSPRYKVTKRGQDVALRCDPISGHVSLYWYRQALGQGPEFLTYFNYEAQQDKSGLPNDRFSAERPEGSISTLTIQRTEQRDSAMYRCASSLNPGQNYEQYFGPGTRLTVT.

This clonotype appeared a single time. The chain's CDR3 is CASSAKPSGISDEQYF. The CDR3 DNA is TGTGCCAGCAGCGCCAAACCAAGCGGGATAAGCGACGAGCAGTACTTC. V gene TRBV9 combines with J gene TRBJ2-7; TRBD2 agrees at 7 bases. V lost 3 bases, J lost 5 bases, and 14 bases stayed unmatched. The CDR3 is 16 residues long. Germline V gives CDR1 SGDLS, CDR2 YYNGEE.

The J gene is TRBJ2-1, the V gene TRBV10-3; D gene uncertain. V dropped 5 bases and J dropped 5 bases, with 10 bases sitting between them. Germline loops: CDR1 ENHRY, CDR2 SYGVKD. CDR3 size: 13 residues. The CDR3 here is CAISFTSHNEQFF. The CDR3 DNA reads TGTGCCATCAGTTTTACAAGCCACAATGAGCAGTTCTTC.

The rearrangement joins TRBV29-1 to TRBJ1-2; D not certain. The CDR3 sequence is 12 residues long. Trimming shortened V by 7 bases and J by 4 bases, and 13 bases separated the two germline ends. Germline V lookup: CDR1 SQVTM, CDR2 ANQGSEA. The CDR3 sequence is CSAYRRSYGYTF. The CDR3 DNA reads as TGCAGCGCATACCGGCGGAGCTATGGCTACACCTTC.

On this clonotype itself: At one end the junction does not follow the germline gene, possibly because of a read error. The rearrangement joins TRBV6-1 to TRBJ2-5; tentatively, D is TRBD2 (5 bases). The CDR3 extends over 13 amino acids. Germline V gene lookup returns CDR1 MNHNS and CDR2 SASEGT. The DNA for the CDR3 is TGTGCCAGTAGTGAAGATGAGCGGGAGACCCAGTACTTC. Amino acids: CASSEDERETQYF.

This clonotype was detected only a few times. The chain joins TRBV27 to TRBJ2-7, with D unclear. Germline loops: CDR1 MNHEY, CDR2 SMNVEV (reference sequence). The ends were cut back, 5 bases at V and 4 bases at J, with 12 bases in the middle. This CDR3 has 13 residues. This CDR3 is CASSDQAPYEQYF. The DNA for the CDR3 is TGTGCCAGCAGTGATCAAGCCCCTTACGAGCAGTACTTC.

This clonotype was found many times. The chain joins TRBV2 to TRBJ2-7, with D possibly matching TRBD2 (6 bases). Germline lookup yields CDR1 SNHLY and CDR2 FYNNEI. The CDR3 runs 13 residues. The V end lost 6 bases, the J end lost 3 bases, and 12 bases lay between the germline ends. The CDR3 reads CASSSDGGYEQYF. The CDR3 nucleotides read TGTGCCAGCAGCTCAGACGGGGGCTACGAGCAGTACTTC.

Concerning this clonotype: A much larger clonotype is one base distant, so this may be a read error. The chain has TRBV19 and TRBJ2-7; D is ambiguous. Germline-derived CDR1 and CDR2 are LNHDA and SQIVND (reference sequence). The length of the CDR3 is 13 residues. The chain's CDR3 is CASRGTDTYGQYF. In nucleotides, the CDR3 is TGTGCCAGTAGGGGCACGGATACCTACGGGCAGTACTTC.

The rearrangement links TRBV7-2 to TRBJ1-1, with 7 bases fitting TRBD1. Germline V CDR1 and CDR2: SGHTA, FQGNSA. This CDR3 has 15 residues. V lost 1 base to trimming and J lost 1 base; unmatched junction nucleotides: 3. DNA of the CDR3: TGTGCCAGCAGCTTAGGGAACAGGGGGAACACTGAAGCTTTCTTT. This sequence encodes CASSLGNRGNTEAFF.

In its sample, this clonotype was seen many times. CDR3 sequence reads: CASSPGLADNEQFF. In nucleotides, the CDR3 is TGTGCCAGCTCGCCGGGACTAGCGGACAATGAGCAGTTCTTC. This chain uses TRBV18 with TRBJ2-1; 11 bases align to TRBD2. The CDR3 length is 14 residues. The V gene end was trimmed by 6 bases and the J gene end by 5 bases; junction bases not matched to a gene: 3. Germline V gives CDR1 KGHSH, CDR2 LQKENI. Full variable domain (missing parts from reference TRBV18 and TRBJ2-1): NAGVMQNPRHLVRRRGQEARLRCSPMKGHSHVYWYRQLPEEGLKFMVYLQKENIIDESGMPKERFSAEFPKEGPSILRIQQVVRGDSAAYFCASSPGLADNEQFFGPGTRLTVL.

This clonotype was seen many times. This chain uses TRBV3-1 with TRBJ2-7; D uncertain. Germline CDR1 and CDR2: LGHDT and YNNKEL (reference sequence). The CDR3 totals 15 residues. Trimming removed 3 bases at V and 2 bases at J, with 14 bases between. CDR3 DNA sequence: TGTGCCAGCAGCCAGGGTGGCGGTTATACCTACGAGCAGTACTTC. This translates into CASSQGGGYTYEQYF.

The chain recombines TRBV20-1 with TRBJ2-3; TRBD2 aligns across 8 bases. This CDR3 comprises 14 residues. Trimming removed 5 bases from V and 11 bases from J; junction bases left unmatched: 15. Germline V gene data show CDR1 as DFQATT and CDR2 as SNEGSKA (reference sequence). Here the CDR3 DNA reads TGCAGTGCTGGGGAAGGGACTAGAGGTAGGGTGCAGTATTTT. This encodes CSAGEGTRGRVQYF.

J is TRBJ2-7 and V is TRBV2, with 13 bases lining up with TRBD2. Germline trimming cut 3 bases from V and 5 bases from J; bases unmatched to any gene: 4. The V gene's germline CDR1 is SNHLY and CDR2 FYNNEI. CDR3 length equals 15 residues. CDR3 loop: CASSEGTSGTDEQYF. CDR3 nucleotides: TGTGCCAGCAGTGAGGGGACTAGCGGGACCGACGAGCAGTACTTC.

Notes on this clonotype: A much larger clone differs from this one at a single base, so this may be a read error. The gene calls are TRBV6-1 and TRBJ2-1, with D perhaps being TRBD1 or TRBD2 (5 bases each). The J call is in doubt because the DNA end fits TRBJ2-7 better. CDR3 length: 19 residues. Germline CDR1 is MNHNS and CDR2 is SASEGT. CDR3 DNA sequence: TGTGCCAGCAGTCGCGAGGGGCAGTCCCATGGCCCCCCTTACAATGAGCAGTACTTC. Protein product: CASSREGQSHGPPYNEQYF.